This TCR beta chain was observed in a study of blood T cell repertoires in COVID-19. Study-level background: T cells, B-cell-depleted T cells, or PBMCs supplied cDNA or gDNA.

As originally analysed: Reference gene primer amplification yielded estimated nucleated cell counts. Libraries were prepared by immunoSEQ multiplex PCR; TCRdb keeps only in-frame clonotypes and omits some of them. V and J calls and clone size are as listed in that table; D and trimming were resolved from the DNA. The data show 180,000 or so clones, 65% to 90% seen once. CDR3 length equals 14 residues. V was pared by 1 base and J by 6 bases, with 1 base of the junction left unmatched. Germline CDR1 reads SGHVS; CDR2 reads FNYEAQ. The sample consisted of PBMCs or T cells enriched from blood (not recorded which). The receptor's source is a man in his forties or fifties who had recovered from COVID-19. The chain combines TRBV7-6 with TRBJ1-3; 9 bases match TRBD1. The CDR3 DNA follows: TGTGCCAGCAGCTTAGGACAGGGGGTAAACACCATATATTTT. This translates into CASSLGQGVNTIYF.